The clone carrying this TCR beta chain showed up just a few times. As yet, its antigen is unknown. The data were obtained in a study of blood T cells in healthy people across ages. About the research overall: Template switching retrieved approximately one barcoded beta molecule for each two T cells.

Study-wide results and caveats: CMV status of donors was not determined, possibly confounding expanded clonotype changes. Naive T cell percentage strongly correlated with TCR beta diversity.

For the second PCR, which ran for about 6 to 11 cycles, a sample-barcoded 5' primer and a J-beta primer mix were used. TCRdb re-called the 5' RACE reads with MiXCR, one entry per CDR3 protein. Among 790,000 or so distinct CDR3 sequences, about half were seen once, and the ten largest hold around a sixth. The CDR3 extends over 15 amino acids. CDR1 and CDR2 from the germline V gene are LGHDT and YNNKEL (reference sequence). Trimming pared 4 bases from V and 4 bases from J, leaving 15 bases between. Source material: blood. V is TRBV3-1 and J is TRBJ2-3; perhaps TRBD1 as D (6 bases). The source of this sequence is a man of 80 years or more in good health. The CDR3 nucleotides read TGTGCCAGCAGCCGACAGGTCCTCGAGGCAGATACGCAGTATTTT. Translation gives CASSRQVLEADTQYF.